These T cell receptor beta chains were read from a single sample in a study of PD-L1 blockade in urothelial cancer. Clones were sequenced by immunoSEQ multiplex PCR, and TCRdb holds only the in-frame ones, with some missing. Of 55,000 to 80,000 clones listed, around 87% were seen once; the top ten hold more than 13%. The material sequenced was PBMCs, taken around atezolizumab (anti-PD-L1) treatment. These receptor sequences come from a man in his sixties with urothelial cancer. CDR3s include the opening cysteine and the closing phenylalanine or tryptophan. A D gene is named only where the DNA matches it firmly. Where a row states a size, it is once, few, many or the class of an expanded clone; other rows omit it.

abundance: -
v_gene: TRBV2
j_gene: TRBJ2-7
d_gene: TRBD1
CDR3aa: CASSQLDRASYEQYF
CDR3nt: TGTGCCAGCAGTCAACTGGACAGGGCATCCTACGAGCAGTACTTC

abundance: -
v_gene: TRBV7-9
j_gene: TRBJ1-6
d_gene: -
CDR3aa: CASSLLQGNSPLHF
CDR3nt: TGTGCCAGCAGCTTATTACAGGGCAATTCACCCCTCCACTTT

abundance: once
v_gene: TRBV6-1
j_gene: TRBJ2-7
d_gene: -
CDR3aa: CASSESSPSEQYF
CDR3nt: TGTGCCAGCAGTGAAAGTAGCCCTAGCGAGCAGTACTTC

abundance: -
v_gene: TRBV6-1
j_gene: TRBJ1-2
d_gene: TRBD1
CDR3aa: CASSPGQGPLYGYTF
CDR3nt: TGTGCCAGCAGCCCCGGACAGGGTCCTCTCTATGGCTACACCTTC

abundance: -
v_gene: TRBV5-1
j_gene: TRBJ2-1
d_gene: TRBD2
CDR3aa: CASSLRAGVASRYNEQFF
CDR3nt: TGCGCCAGCAGCTTACGAGCGGGGGTGGCCTCTCGCTACAATGAGCAGTTCTTC

abundance: -
v_gene: TRBV2
j_gene: TRBJ2-2
d_gene: -
CDR3aa: CASSETRITGELFF
CDR3nt: TGTGCCAGCAGTGAAACTCGTATCACCGGGGAGCTGTTTTTT

abundance: -
v_gene: TRBV2
j_gene: TRBJ1-4
d_gene: TRBD1
CDR3aa: CASSGGQGATNEKLFF
CDR3nt: TGTGCCAGCAGCGGGGGACAGGGGGCAACTAATGAAAAACTGTTTTTT

abundance: few
v_gene: TRBV7-8
j_gene: TRBJ1-4
d_gene: -
CDR3aa: CASSLWGGGEKLFF
CDR3nt: TGTGCCAGCAGCTTATGGGGGGGCGGCGAAAAACTGTTTTTT

abundance: -
v_gene: TRBV7-3
j_gene: TRBJ2-2
d_gene: TRBD1
CDR3aa: CASSQGANTGELFF
CDR3nt: TGTGCCAGCAGCCAGGGGGCGAACACCGGGGAGCTGTTTTTT

abundance: -
v_gene: TRBV7-9
j_gene: TRBJ1-1
d_gene: TRBD1
CDR3aa: CASSLAGQGAVAFF
CDR3nt: TGTGCCAGCAGCTTAGCAGGACAGGGGGCAGTTGCTTTCTTT

abundance: once
v_gene: TRBV9
j_gene: TRBJ1-3
d_gene: -
CDR3aa: CASSAGQGPISGNTIYF
CDR3nt: TGTGCCAGCAGCGCCGGGCAGGGGCCCATCTCTGGAAACACCATATATTTT

abundance: -
v_gene: TRBV7-2
j_gene: TRBJ2-7
d_gene: TRBD2
CDR3aa: CASSLARGLADSYEQYF
CDR3nt: TGTGCCAGCAGCTTAGCGCGAGGGCTAGCGGATTCCTACGAGCAGTACTTC

abundance: -
v_gene: TRBV6-1
j_gene: TRBJ1-4
d_gene: -
CDR3aa: CASKTGGTAEKLFF
CDR3nt: TGTGCCAGCAAAACCGGGGGTACAGCTGAAAAACTGTTTTTT

abundance: -
v_gene: TRBV5-1
j_gene: TRBJ2-2
d_gene: TRBD1
CDR3aa: CASSLGDRAGELFF
CDR3nt: TGCGCCAGCAGCTTGGGGGACAGGGCCGGGGAGCTGTTTTTT

abundance: -
v_gene: TRBV5-1
j_gene: TRBJ1-4
d_gene: -
CDR3aa: CASSSRDGGNEKLFF
CDR3nt: TGCGCCAGCAGCTCAAGGGATGGGGGGAATGAAAAACTGTTTTTT

abundance: -
v_gene: TRBV4-1
j_gene: TRBJ2-7
d_gene: -
CDR3aa: CASSKRTRAEQYF
CDR3nt: TGCGCCAGCAGCAAAAGGACAAGGGCCGAGCAGTACTTC

abundance: -
v_gene: TRBV9
j_gene: TRBJ2-5
d_gene: -
CDR3aa: CASSPGTSETQYF
CDR3nt: TGTGCCAGCAGCCCAGGGACATCAGAGACCCAGTACTTC

abundance: -
v_gene: TRBV14
j_gene: TRBJ2-3
d_gene: TRBD2
CDR3aa: CASSQALTSGGTDTQYF
CDR3nt: TGTGCCAGCAGCCAAGCATTGACTAGCGGGGGCACAGATACGCAGTATTTT

abundance: -
v_gene: TRBV11-2
j_gene: TRBJ1-1
d_gene: -
CDR3aa: CASSFQGNTEAFF
CDR3nt: TGTGCCAGCAGCTTTCAGGGGAACACTGAAGCTTTCTTT

abundance: -
v_gene: TRBV11-3
j_gene: TRBJ2-1
d_gene: TRBD1
CDR3aa: CASSAQGQGSYNEQFF
CDR3nt: TGTGCCAGCAGCGCCCAGGGACAGGGCTCCTACAATGAGCAGTTCTTC

abundance: -
v_gene: TRBV6-4
j_gene: TRBJ2-2
d_gene: -
CDR3aa: CAGLRCNRGAVF
CDR3nt: TGTGCCGGCCTACGATGTAACCGGGGAGCTGTTTTT

abundance: -
v_gene: TRBV7-2
j_gene: TRBJ1-2
d_gene: TRBD1
CDR3aa: CASSPRQGNYGYTF
CDR3nt: TGTGCCAGCAGCCCCCGACAGGGTAACTATGGCTACACCTTC

abundance: -
v_gene: TRBV19
j_gene: TRBJ2-3
d_gene: TRBD1
CDR3aa: CASSIPGQTSTDTQYF
CDR3nt: TGTGCCAGTAGTATTCCGGGACAGACTAGCACAGATACGCAGTATTTT

abundance: -
v_gene: TRBV7-2
j_gene: TRBJ1-6
d_gene: TRBD1
CDR3aa: CASSATTGGANSPLHF
CDR3nt: TGTGCCAGCAGCGCAACGACAGGGGGCGCCAATTCACCCCTCCACTTT

abundance: -
v_gene: TRBV11-2
j_gene: TRBJ2-4
d_gene: -
CDR3aa: CASTPWGGPLDIQYF
CDR3nt: TGTGCCAGCACCCCATGGGGGGGGCCACTGGACATTCAGTACTTC

abundance: -
v_gene: TRBV19
j_gene: TRBJ1-6
d_gene: TRBD1
CDR3aa: CASSPLTGNSPLHF
CDR3nt: TGTGCCAGTAGCCCATTGACAGGGAATTCACCCCTCCACTTT

abundance: -
v_gene: TRBV6-1
j_gene: TRBJ2-7
d_gene: -
CDR3aa: CASSAWATTYEQYF
CDR3nt: TGTGCCAGCAGTGCTTGGGCAACCACCTACGAGCAGTACTTC

abundance: few
v_gene: TRBV6-5
j_gene: TRBJ1-6
d_gene: TRBD1
CDR3aa: CASSRDRGTLHF
CDR3nt: TGTGCCAGCAGTCGGGACAGGGGCACCCTCCACTTT

abundance: -
v_gene: TRBV5-1
j_gene: TRBJ2-2
d_gene: -
CDR3aa: CASSQQGSTGELFF
CDR3nt: TGCGCCAGCAGCCAGCAGGGCTCCACCGGGGAGCTGTTTTTT

abundance: once
v_gene: TRBV6-5
j_gene: TRBJ1-5
d_gene: -
CDR3aa: CASSYKGREGQPQHF
CDR3nt: TGTGCCAGCAGTTACAAAGGCAGGGAGGGTCAGCCCCAGCATTTT

abundance: -
v_gene: TRBV18
j_gene: TRBJ2-3
d_gene: TRBD2
CDR3aa: CASSPPRRAGADTQYF
CDR3nt: TGTGCCAGCTCACCGCCGAGGAGGGCGGGGGCAGATACGCAGTATTTT

abundance: -
v_gene: TRBV10-1
j_gene: TRBJ2-2
d_gene: -
CDR3aa: CASSANRASGELFF
CDR3nt: TGCGCCAGCAGTGCCAACAGGGCATCCGGGGAGCTGTTTTTT

abundance: -
v_gene: TRBV5-1
j_gene: TRBJ2-3
d_gene: TRBD2
CDR3aa: CASSLVAGGVQDTQYF
CDR3nt: TGCGCCAGCAGCTTAGTAGCGGGGGGGGTCCAAGATACGCAGTATTTT

abundance: -
v_gene: TRBV5-4
j_gene: TRBJ1-1
d_gene: -
CDR3aa: CASSWVPGTNTEAFF
CDR3nt: TGTGCCAGCAGCTGGGTTCCAGGGACAAACACTGAAGCTTTCTTT

abundance: -
v_gene: TRBV6-5
j_gene: TRBJ1-2
d_gene: TRBD1
CDR3aa: CASSKDRVNYGYTF
CDR3nt: TGTGCCAGCAGTAAGGACAGGGTAAACTATGGCTACACCTTC

abundance: -
v_gene: TRBV6-5
j_gene: TRBJ2-7
d_gene: -
CDR3aa: CASSSRGGATSYEQYF
CDR3nt: TGTGCCAGCAGTTCCCGGGGCGGGGCAACCTCCTACGAGCAGTACTTC

abundance: once
v_gene: TRBV7-5
j_gene: TRBJ1-6
d_gene: -
CDR3aa: CARNARRSLAGVSPLHF
CDR3nt: TGTGCCAGAAACGCCCGTAGATCGTTGGCGGGGGTTTCACCCCTCCACTTT

abundance: -
v_gene: TRBV7-2
j_gene: TRBJ2-3
d_gene: TRBD2
CDR3aa: CASSLPGTSGGPDTQYF
CDR3nt: TGTGCCAGCAGCTTACCCGGGACTAGCGGGGGCCCAGATACGCAGTATTTT

abundance: -
v_gene: TRBV4-2
j_gene: TRBJ1-3
d_gene: -
CDR3aa: CASSQDGSTGNTIYF
CDR3nt: TGTGCCAGCAGCCAAGACGGGAGCACTGGAAACACCATATATTTT

abundance: -
v_gene: TRBV5-6
j_gene: TRBJ2-3
d_gene: TRBD2
CDR3aa: CASSLAGGPADTQYF
CDR3nt: TGTGCCAGCAGCTTAGCGGGGGGGCCGGCAGATACGCAGTATTTT

abundance: -
v_gene: TRBV7-8
j_gene: TRBJ1-5
d_gene: -
CDR3aa: CASRPSGNQPQHF
CDR3nt: TGTGCCAGCAGGCCGTCGGGAAATCAGCCCCAGCATTTT

abundance: -
v_gene: TRBV28
j_gene: TRBJ1-4
d_gene: -
CDR3aa: CASSSIWSISLEKLFF
CDR3nt: TGTGCCAGCAGTTCGATATGGAGCATCAGCCTGGAAAAACTGTTTTTT

abundance: -
v_gene: TRBV5-1
j_gene: TRBJ1-6
d_gene: -
CDR3aa: CASSLEAAVRWDSPLHF
CDR3nt: TGCGCCAGCAGCTTGGAAGCGGCGGTCCGTTGGGATTCACCCCTCCACTTT

abundance: -
v_gene: TRBV19
j_gene: TRBJ1-2
d_gene: TRBD1
CDR3aa: CASTVQGAESGYTF
CDR3nt: TGTGCCAGTACCGTACAGGGGGCAGAATCTGGCTACACCTTC